One and the same sample provided the 15 T cell receptor beta chains below, sequenced in a study of identical twins (dated by TCRdb to the mid-2010s). Library method: 5' RACE. Sequencer: Illumina HiSeq 2000. Using fastp trimming at Q25 and MiXCR clonotype assembly, TCRdb reanalyzed the public sequencing data and kept in-frame beta chains. Rows matching on CDR3 protein sequence are summarized as one entry with the most common DNA and genes. This sample comprises around 280,000 distinct CDR3 sequences, more than 6.5% of them detected only once. The ten largest account for over 2% of the sample. In addition, the sample was reused for a study of yellow fever vaccine responses in identical twins.

Source material: memory (CD45RO+) T cells sorted from blood. Explained via the paper, the cell subset or site label denotes: CD45RO+ enriched T cells. The receptors shown here come from a woman between 18 and 30 years old in good health.

This clonotype was found many times. The chain combines TRBV20-1 with TRBJ1-5; D not resolved. The V gene's germline CDR1 is DFQATT and CDR2 SNEGSKA (reference sequence). This CDR3 has 13 amino acids. V lost 0 bases, J lost 9 bases, and 12 bases lay in between. The CDR3 region has the DNA TGCAGTGCTAGAGACCCCCCTCGGGGGCCCCAGCATTTT. Amino acid sequence: CSARDPPRGPQHF.

This chain connects TRBV20-1 to TRBJ2-7, with D perhaps matching TRBD1 or TRBD2 (5 bases each). Trimming took off 5 bases at V and 1 base at J, with 9 bases between the two ends. This CDR3 region has 12 residues. CDR1 DFQATT and CDR2 SNEGSKA come from the germline V gene (reference sequence). CDR3 in DNA: TGCAGTGCTGGGGGTCAGTCCTACGAGCAGTACGTC. As protein: CSAGGQSYEQYV.

Many counts were recorded for this clonotype. Here the CDR3 reads CASSLMAYQPQHF. In DNA form, the CDR3 reads TGTGCCAGCAGTTTAATGGCGTATCAGCCCCAGCATTTT. V usage is TRBV28 and J usage is TRBJ1-5; D is unclear. Deletions cut 2 bases from V and 5 bases from J, with 7 bases between. Germline CDR1 is MDHEN and CDR2 is SYDVKM. The CDR3 is made up of 13 amino acids. Based on the CDR3 plus reference TRBV28 and TRBJ1-5, the full variable domain is DVKVTQSSRYLVKRTGEKVFLECVQDMDHENMFWYRQDPGLGLRLIYFSYDVKMKEKGDIPEGYSVSREKKERFSLILESASTNQTSMYLCASSLMAYQPQHFGDGTRLSIL.

Only a few counts were recorded for this clonotype. The V call is TRBV15, the J call TRBJ2-1; D gene unclear. The CDR3 totals 16 residues. Germline-derived CDR1 and CDR2 are LNHNV and YYDKDF (reference sequence). The V gene lost 0 bases and the J gene lost 2 bases, with 11 bases spanning the gap. CDR3 nucleotide sequence: TGTGCCACCAGCAGAGATGGTCGTGCCGCCTACAATGAGCAGTTCTTC. Protein product: CATSRDGRAAYNEQFF.

As DNA, the CDR3 is TGTGCCAGCAGTACCTCGGGGGGTACCGGGGAGCTGTTTTTT. Protein sequence: CASSTSGGTGELFF. The J gene is TRBJ2-2, the V gene TRBV6-4, with 7 bases fitting TRBD2. After removal of 5 bases from V and 5 bases from J, the junction contained 5 bases not matched to a gene. Looked up from germline, CDR1 is MRHNA and CDR2 is SNTAGT. The CDR3 extends over 14 amino acids.

This clonotype has a count of ten or more. This chain joins TRBV29-1 and TRBJ2-7; 8 bases are shared with TRBD1. Per the germline V gene, CDR1 is SQVTM and CDR2 is ANQGSEA. There are 15 residues in the CDR3. The junction had 11 bases not matched to a gene; V was cut back by 6 bases and J by 1 base. As DNA, the CDR3 is TGCAGCGTCACCTTAAACAGGGGGATGTCCTACGAGCAGTACTTC. This encodes CSVTLNRGMSYEQYF.

This clonotype was observed many times. The V call is TRBV12-3 or TRBV12-4, the J call TRBJ2-3; 9 bases line up with TRBD2. The ends lost 3 bases at V and 5 bases at J; junction bases unmatched: 6. The CDR3 covers 15 residues. Here the CDR3 DNA reads TGTGCCAGCAGTTTTAGCGGGAGCACAAGAGATACGCAGTATTTT. Protein: CASSFSGSTRDTQYF.

There are many counts of this clonotype. The chain combines TRBV28 with TRBJ2-7; D gene ambiguous. CDR1 is MDHEN and CDR2 is SYDVKM in the germline V gene. The CDR3 is 12 amino acids. Trimming cost V 3 bases and J 5 bases, with 8 bases left between them. Written as DNA, the CDR3 is TGTGCCAGCAGTTTGAGTAGGGACGAGCAGTACTTC. Translation gives CASSLSRDEQYF.

The genes are TRBV9 and TRBJ2-5; the match to TRBD2 covers 7 bases. This CDR3 is 15 amino acids long. Germline values: CDR1 SGDLS, CDR2 YYNGEE. The ends lost 0 bases at V and 5 bases at J; junction bases unmatched: 7. CDR3 loop: CASSVGPLRGETQYF. CDR3 sequence (DNA): TGTGCCAGCAGCGTAGGACCCTTGCGGGGGGAGACCCAGTACTTC.

This clonotype was seen only a few times. J is TRBJ2-1 and V is TRBV12-3 or TRBV12-4, with 7 bases fitting TRBD2. The CDR3 has 15 residues. Trimming took 3 bases from V and 7 from J; bases not matched to a gene: 9. CDR3 amino acids: CASSFAGGSKNEQFF. The CDR3 nucleotides are TGTGCCAGCAGTTTCGCTGGCGGGAGTAAGAATGAGCAGTTCTTC.

In nucleotides, the CDR3 is TGCGCCAGCAGCTTGGCGGGGACTAGCGGGGGGTCACTCAATGAGCAGTTCTTC. Protein sequence: CASSLAGTSGGSLNEQFF. The J gene is TRBJ2-1, the V gene TRBV5-1; 15 nucleotides match TRBD2. The CDR3 has 18 amino acids. Trimming at V came to 0 bases and at J to 6 bases, leaving 7 bases not matched to a gene. Germline CDR1 and CDR2: SGHRS and YFSETQ.

This clonotype was observed many times. The V call is TRBV12-3 or TRBV12-4, the J call TRBJ1-2, with a weak D call TRBD1 (5 bases). V gave up 1 base and J gave up 8 bases, with 11 bases separating them. The CDR3 spans 13 residues. The CDR3 sequence: CASSLVGVDGYTF. CDR3 DNA sequence: TGTGCCAGCAGTTTAGTAGGGGTAGACGGCTACACCTTC.

This chain uses TRBV5-5 with TRBJ1-4, with TRBD1 matching 8 bases. V shed 4 bases, J shed 3 bases, and the junction held 5 bases outside the gene matches. CDR1 and CDR2 from the germline V gene are SGHKS and YYEKEE (reference sequence). The CDR3 covers 15 residues. The CDR3 coding sequence is TGTGCCAGCAGCCCCGGACAGGGTTCTAATGAAAAACTGTTTTTT. This codes for CASSPGQGSNEKLFF.

This clonotype was observed a handful of times. The J gene is TRBJ2-2, the V gene TRBV20-1, with 7 bases identical to TRBD2. Germline V gene data show CDR1 as DFQATT and CDR2 as SNEGSKA (reference sequence). V was clipped by 2 bases and J by 0 bases; unmatched bases: 3. The CDR3 is made up of 15 amino acids. The CDR3 coding sequence is TGCAGTGCTAGACTAGCGGATTCGAACACCGGGGAGCTGTTTTTT. This translates into CSARLADSNTGELFF.

This clonotype was counted a few times. The V gene is TRBV5-5, the J gene TRBJ2-7; 7 nucleotides line up with TRBD1. Germline CDR1 and CDR2: SGHKS and YYEKEE (reference sequence). The V gene end was trimmed by 3 bases and the J gene end by 3 bases; junction bases not matched to a gene: 9. The CDR3 consists of 15 residues. The DNA of the CDR3 is TGTGCCAGCAGCTCCCCATCACAGGGGCTCTACGAGCAGTACTTC. Translating it yields CASSSPSQGLYEQYF.